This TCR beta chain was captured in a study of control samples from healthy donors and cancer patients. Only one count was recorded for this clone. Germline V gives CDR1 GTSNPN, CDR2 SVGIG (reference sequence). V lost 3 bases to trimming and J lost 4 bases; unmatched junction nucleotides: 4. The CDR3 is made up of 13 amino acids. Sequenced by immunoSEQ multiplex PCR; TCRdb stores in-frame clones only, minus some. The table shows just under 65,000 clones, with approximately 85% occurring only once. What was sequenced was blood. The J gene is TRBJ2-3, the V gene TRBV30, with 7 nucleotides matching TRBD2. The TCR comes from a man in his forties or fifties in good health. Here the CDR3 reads CAWRVGGADTQYF. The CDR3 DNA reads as TGTGCCTGGAGGGTGGGAGGGGCAGATACGCAGTATTTT.